The clone carrying this T cell receptor (beta chain) was detected a few times. Its matching antigen is unknown. These data belong to a study of cytomegalovirus exposure and HLA in healthy donors. PCR amplification relied on 60 Vbeta primers (plus 13 Jbeta primers). Some clones are missing from TCRdb's copy, which holds only in-frame ones; the method was immunoSEQ multiplex PCR. The sample yields 110,000 to 150,000 clones, 75% to 80% seen once. General study findings and limits: Clonal expansion was found to be greater in HLA-associated TCR beta chains than in equally common others in a later analysis.

CDR1 is SGHRS and CDR2 is YFSETQ in the germline V gene. This CDR3 has 15 amino acids. Trimming removed 0 bases from V and 4 bases from J; junction bases left unmatched: 6. The TCR sequence derives from a woman aged 18-30 years in good health and CMV-seropositive. This chain uses TRBV5-1 with TRBJ1-2, with 7 bases identical to TRBD1. The specimen was PBMCs. In DNA form, the CDR3 reads TGCGCCAGCAGCTTGGCGGGGCCAGGGGGCTATGGCTACACCTTC. Translation gives CASSLAGPGGYGYTF.